Sequencing of this T cell receptor (beta chain) was carried out in a study of CXCR3-negative and CXCR3-positive naive CD8 T cells. Overall study results and limits: Hydrophobicity of TRB CDR3s was greater in CXCR3-positive naive cells than in CXCR3-negative naive cells. Whereas memory cells differed, naive CXCR3-negative and CXCR3-positive cells shared similar TRBV-TRBJ usage. Diversity in memory CD8+ cells fell much lower than the comparably high levels seen in both naive subsets.

CD45RO-CCR7+CD27+CD95- marked naive CD8+ T cells. The authors made the TRB cDNA libraries by 5' RACE using UMI labels. TCRdb reanalyzed the 5' RACE reads, giving one entry per CDR3 protein sequence and no DNA. Its table lists under 75,000 distinct CDR3 sequences. The germline gives CDR1 SEHNR, CDR2 FQNEAQ (reference sequence). This CDR3 region has 13 residues. Regarding this clonotype: Its antigen is not identified.

The sequenced material came from naive CXCR3+ CD8+ T cells from blood. Subset noted: CD45RO-CCR7+CD27+CD95- naive CD8+ T cells expressing CXCR3 (TNR3+). The chain links TRBV7-9 to TRBJ2-7; the TRBD1 assignment by TCRdb is unverifiable without DNA. The source of this sequence is a human donor in good health. Some clones in this sample may be carry-over from other donors' samples. Here the CDR3 reads CASSTGQFYEQYF.